This TCR beta chain was sequenced for a study of T cell responses to AZD1222 COVID-19 vaccine. Measured with immunoSEQ multiplex PCR; TCRdb has only the in-frame clones, and not every one. The data contain 65,000 to 75,000 clones, about 78% of them singletons. Germline V gene data show CDR1 as SQVTM and CDR2 as ANQGSEA. The CDR3 runs 13 residues. V lost 6 bases and J lost 6; bases outside the gene matches: 8. The sequences come from peripheral blood, collected 28 days after the second AZD1222 dose. This chain uses TRBV29-1 with TRBJ1-2, with TRBD1 matching over 9 bases. This TCR was recovered from an adult who received the AZD1222 COVID-19 vaccine. The CDR3 DNA is TGCAGCGTCGAGGACAGGGGATTTGATGGCTACACCTTC. It is translated as CSVEDRGFDGYTF.